Reported below is one T cell receptor beta chain. There is no known antigen for this receptor. No base quality information exists; no much larger clone differs at one position. The data derive from a study of CD8 T cells in Susac syndrome (dated 2019 in TCRdb). Describing the broader study: Repertoire sequencing was used to test whether CD8+ T cell activation and differentiation in Susac syndrome was antigen driven. The clonality of the CD8+ T cell repertoire was compared across 12 healthy donors, roughly 14 Susac syndrome patients and around 16 multiple sclerosis patients. Broad study findings and their caveats: The study acknowledged that relatively few individuals were included in the TCR sequencing and HLA analysis.

RNA was extracted with the RNeasy kit and about 0.5 to 1 ug was reverse transcribed using random hexamers. TCR beta CDR3 regions were amplified with the immunoSEQ multiplex PCR assay covering 54 Vbeta and 13 Jbeta segments. To correct PCR amplification bias, a synthetic template baseline was used for both primer optimization and computational correction. The paper's processing steps were these. Reads were annotated to V, D and J genes according to IMGT and were analyzed with immunoSEQ Analyzer, with only productive sequences retained. Clonality was computed as one minus Shannon entropy normalized by log2 of the number of productive unique sequences. Public and private clones were assessed among the 100 most prevalent clones of each patient and control. Clones were defined as Susac-specific when absent from the healthy and MS cohorts, from over a thousand published viral clones and from other ImmuneACCESS disease sequences. Through fastp at Q25 and MiXCR, TCRdb rebuilt clones from the public reads, retaining in-frame beta chains. Each CDR3 protein gets just one entry, which takes the most common genes and DNA from the rows behind it. TCRdb's processing, not the authors', yielded these V and J calls. The sample table holds approximately 46,000 distinct CDR3 sequences, of which about 91% were seen once. The ten largest clones add up to about 0.41% of the sample.

Peripheral blood CD8+ and CD4+ T cells from healthy donors, Susac syndrome patients and multiple sclerosis patients were profiled using high-throughput TCR beta sequencing. Healthy donors were age- and sex-matched controls. Bulk CD8+ and CD4+ T cells were purified by magnetic negative isolation, while CD8+ TEMRA cells were enriched using FACS. Blood was drawn into EDTA tubes, processed within 24 hours, and PBMCs were isolated by density gradient centrifugation. PBMCs intended for TCR sequencing were frozen in liquid nitrogen and were later thawed in a 37 degrees C water bath. A purity of at least 90% was achieved for sorted or isolated CD4+, CD8+ and CD8+ TEMRA cells. The receptor's source is a human donor in good health. Sequenced sample: CD8+ T cells from PBMCs.

The DNA is as follows: TGTGCTGCCTTCAGAGGAGGGGACAGGAGTTACAATGAGCAGTTCTTC. It translates to CAAFRGGDRSYNEQFF. This sequence uses TRBV2 and TRBJ2-1; TRBD1 matches 8 bases in the middle. As encoded in the germline V gene, CDR1 is SNHLY while CDR2 is FYNNEI. The CDR3 runs 16 amino acids, cysteine and phenylalanine included. The only DNA kept is the CDR3, 48 bases in frame from the first base.